This is a list of T cell receptor beta chains from one sample in a study of CD8+CD57+ T cells in acquired aplastic anemia. One entry per CDR3 protein, called by TCRdb with MiXCR from the reads. The sample includes roughly 180,000 distinct CDR3 sequences, about 47% of them seen just once. What was sequenced was sorted CD4+, CD8+, or CD8+CD57+ T cells (not recorded which) from PBMCs. All receptors come from a human donor in good health. The CDR3 runs from the conserved cysteine through the conserved F or W. D genes are given only for firm matches. Rows may omit the clone size; those that give it use once, few, many or a size class.

D	V	J	size	DNA	CDR3
.	TRBV24-1	TRBJ1-2	.	TGTGCCACCAGTGGTAGCAGCAGGGTGGGTGGCTACACCTTC	CATSGSSRVGGYTF
.	TRBV18	TRBJ1-5	.	TGTGCCAGCTCCCAAGCCAGGGGCAATCAGCCCCAGCATTTT	CASSQARGNQPQHF
TRBD1	TRBV20-1	TRBJ2-1	many	TGCAGTGCTAGAGAGGACAGGGGGCCCGGGTCGTACAATGAGCAGTTCTTC	CSAREDRGPGSYNEQFF
TRBD1	TRBV15	TRBJ1-6	few	TGTGCCGGCAGCAGAGGGGGCGAGGGTTCACCCCTCCACTTT	CAGSRGGEGSPLHF
TRBD1	TRBV11-2	TRBJ2-7	many	TGTGCCAGCAGCTACAGGGGTCCCCTTGGAAAACTCTACGAGCAGTACTTC	CASSYRGPLGKLYEQYF
.	TRBV7-3	TRBJ2-1	.	TGTGCCAGCAGCCCGGGGGGCGATGAGCAGTTCTTC	CASSPGGDEQFF
.	TRBV29-1	TRBJ1-1	.	TGCAGCGTAAGTATGAACACTGAAGCTTTCTTT	CSVSMNTEAFF
.	TRBV7-7	TRBJ2-3	.	TGTGCCAGCAGCAAGGGACCTACAGATACGCAGTATTTT	CASSKGPTDTQYF
TRBD1	TRBV5-1	TRBJ1-6	.	TGCGCCAGCAGCTTAGGAGTAGGGACAGATCTCCACTTT	CASSLGVGTDLHF
TRBD1	TRBV25-1	TRBJ2-5	.	TGTGCCAGCAGCGGAAATTCCGGGACAGGGGGGACCCAGTACTTC	CASSGNSGTGGTQYF
.	TRBV5-6	TRBJ1-4	.	TGTGCCAGCGGCTTCTTTGATGAAAAACTGTTTTTT	CASGFFDEKLFF
.	TRBV20-1	TRBJ2-2	many	TGCAGTGCTCGGGGAAACACCGGGGAGCTGTTTTTT	CSARGNTGELFF
TRBD2	TRBV7-3	TRBJ2-3	many	TGTGCCAGCAGCCCCGAGCGGGAGGGCCGGCAGTATTTT	CASSPEREGRQYF
.	TRBV19	TRBJ2-1	many	TGTGCCAGTATGGGGTTGGGGTTCAATGAGCAGTTCTTC	CASMGLGFNEQFF
TRBD2	TRBV5-6	TRBJ2-1	.	TGTGCCAGCAGCCGAGGACTAGCGGGGAACAATGAGCAGTTCTTC	CASSRGLAGNNEQFF
.	TRBV5-1	TRBJ1-3	many	TGCGCCAGCGGCGACCTCTCTGGAAACACCATATATTTT	CASGDLSGNTIYF
.	TRBV10-3	TRBJ2-5	few	TGTGCCATCAGTGATGGGGTAGGGGAGACCCAGTACTTC	CAISDGVGETQYF
TRBD1	TRBV7-2	TRBJ2-2	.	TGTGCCAGCAGCTTCGACAGGGCCGGGGAGCTGTTTTTT	CASSFDRAGELFF
.	TRBV11-2	TRBJ2-1	once	TGTGCCAGCAGCTTAGAGACAGGCCCCCGCGATGAGCAGTTCTTC	CASSLETGPRDEQFF
.	TRBV20-1	TRBJ1-2	.	TGCAGTGCTAGAGAATCACGCGGGAGCTATGGCTACACCTTC	CSARESRGSYGYTF
TRBD1	TRBV12-5	TRBJ2-7	.	TGTAGCAGGGGGCCAGACGAGCAGTACTTC	CSRGPDEQYF
.	TRBV29-1	TRBJ1-1	few	TGCAGCGTCGGGGTTGGCGTGAACACTGAAGCTTTCTTT	CSVGVGVNTEAFF
.	TRBV29-1	TRBJ2-1	many	TGCAGCGTCCACAATGGCGGAGTTGAGCAGTTCTTC	CSVHNGGVEQFF
TRBD1	TRBV19	TRBJ1-1	.	TGTGCCAGTAGACCCGGGGGACAGGGTTTTCCTGAAGCTTTCTTT	CASRPGGQGFPEAFF
TRBD1	TRBV24-1	TRBJ2-1	many	TGTGCCACCAGTGATTTGCAAGGGACAGGATCGAATGAGCAGTTCTTC	CATSDLQGTGSNEQFF
.	TRBV19	TRBJ1-1	.	TGTGCCAGTAGTATAACAGGATACACTGAAGCTTTCTTT	CASSITGYTEAFF